This passage covers 26 T cell receptor beta chains from one sample sequenced in a study of cytomegalovirus exposure and HLA in healthy donors. The PCR had 60 Vbeta and 13 Jbeta primers. Assay used: immunoSEQ multiplex PCR; TCRdb lists only in-frame clones, some missing. The data show roughly 110,000 clones, and the top ten clones hold 3.7%. The specimen was PBMCs. These receptors all stem from a man aged 25-40 years in good health and CMV-seronegative.

The chain recombines TRBV19 with TRBJ2-5; 8 bases align to TRBD1. The length of the CDR3 is 16 residues. Germline V gene data show CDR1 as LNHDA and CDR2 as SQIVND (reference sequence). The J segment lost 5 bases and the V segment lost 3 bases, leaving 11 bases of the junction unmatched. The CDR3 coding sequence is TGTGCCAGTAGTATGATTGGTCAGGGGGCCGAGGAGACCCAGTACTTC. Encoded protein: CASSMIGQGAEETQYF. Supplemented by reference TRBV19 and TRBJ2-5, the full variable domain reads DGGITQSPKYLFRKEGQNVTLSCEQNLNHDAMYWYRQDPGQGLRLIYYSQIVNDFQKGDIAEGYSVSREKKESFPLTVTSAQKNPTAFYLCASSMIGQGAEETQYFGPGTRLLVL.

The chain employs TRBV6-4 and TRBJ1-1; D is uncertain. This CDR3 region has 13 residues. In germline, CDR1 is MRHNA, CDR2 SNTAGT. V gave up 2 bases and J gave up 4 bases, with 8 bases separating them. CDR3 loop: CASSDHLSTEAFF. The CDR3 nucleotides are TGTGCCAGCAGTGACCACCTCAGCACTGAAGCTTTCTTT.

The genes are TRBV7-2 and TRBJ2-5, with 13 nucleotides matching TRBD2. J was trimmed by 2 bases and V by 3 bases; bases with no gene match: 3. This CDR3 is built from 16 residues. Per germline, CDR1 SGHTA and CDR2 FQGNSA. CDR3 protein: CASSFPGLAGQETQYF. In DNA, the CDR3 is TGTGCCAGCAGCTTTCCGGGACTAGCGGGGCAAGAGACCCAGTACTTC.

The V gene is TRBV15, the J gene TRBJ1-4, with D unresolved. This CDR3 has 16 residues. Germline V gives CDR1 LNHNV, CDR2 YYDKDF (reference sequence). V was shortened by 2 bases and J by 4 bases, with 14 bases between the two germline ends. The CDR3 sequence is CATSRPDEGFNEKLFF. The CDR3 DNA reads TGTGCCACCAGCAGACCAGATGAGGGTTTTAATGAAAAACTGTTTTTT.

V gene TRBV14 combines with J gene TRBJ1-2; tentatively, D is TRBD1 (6 bases). Per the germline V gene, CDR1 is SGHDN and CDR2 is FVKESK. This CDR3 is 17 amino acids long. V lost 1 base, J lost 4 bases, and 19 bases lay in between. The chain's CDR3 is CASSQVNSFQGGYGYTF. In DNA, the CDR3 is TGTGCCAGCAGCCAAGTTAATAGCTTCCAAGGGGGCTATGGCTACACCTTC.

This chain uses TRBV5-4 with TRBJ2-7, with D uncertain. This CDR3 spans 12 amino acids. The V end was cut by 9 bases, the J end by 3 bases, with 13 bases between. Germline CDR1 SGHNT, CDR2 YYREEE (reference sequence). CDR3 in amino acids: CATGQEGYEQYF. The CDR3 DNA is TGTGCCACCGGCCAGGAAGGCTACGAGCAGTACTTC.

The gene calls are TRBV2 and TRBJ2-7, with D possibly TRBD2 on 6 matching bases. The CDR3 length is 16 residues. Germline V gene data show CDR1 as SNHLY and CDR2 as FYNNEI. Trimming pared 3 bases from V and 0 bases from J, leaving 15 bases between. The CDR3 DNA reads TGTGCCAGCAGTGAGTCCCCTCACGGGAGCTCCTACGAGCAGTACTTC. As protein: CASSESPHGSSYEQYF.

The chain carries TRBV7-9 and TRBJ2-5; D is possibly TRBD2 (5 bases). V was trimmed by 5 bases and J by 0 bases, leaving 25 bases between them. The CDR3 sequence is 19 residues long. Germline loops: CDR1 SEHNR, CDR2 FQNEAQ (reference sequence). CDR3 protein: CASSVIVAEAGKYQETQYF. In DNA form, the CDR3 reads TGTGCCAGCAGCGTTATCGTAGCTGAGGCGGGCAAATACCAAGAGACCCAGTACTTC.

The chain couples TRBV2 to TRBJ1-1; 8 bases fit TRBD1. The junction had 8 bases not matched to a gene; V was cut back by 5 bases and J by 6 bases. Germline V CDR1 and CDR2: SNHLY, FYNNEI. The CDR3 runs to 14 residues. The CDR3 DNA reads as TGTGCCAGCAGTCCCAGGGGGCTAGGGGCTGAAGCTTTCTTT. Residues: CASSPRGLGAEAFF.

The chain joins TRBV7-8 to TRBJ2-3; D gene uncertain. The CDR3 runs 15 residues. Per germline, CDR1 SGHVS and CDR2 FQNEAQ. The V end lost 5 bases, the J end lost 0 bases, and 12 bases lay between the germline ends. The CDR3 loop reads CASSRRGGSTDTQYF. CDR3 nucleotide sequence: TGTGCCAGCAGCCGACGCGGCGGTAGCACAGATACGCAGTATTTT.

The rearrangement joins TRBV29-1 to TRBJ1-2, with D possibly being TRBD1 (5 bases). Germline V lookup: CDR1 SQVTM, CDR2 ANQGSEA. The CDR3 totals 13 residues. V was shortened by 7 bases and J by 3 bases, with 15 bases between the two germline ends. CDR3 protein: CSAGGGTDYGYTF. The DNA of the CDR3 is TGCAGCGCGGGGGGGGGAACAGACTATGGCTACACCTTC.

The gene calls are TRBV5-1 and TRBJ1-1; D perhaps matches TRBD1 (6 bases). This CDR3 comprises 15 residues. V was trimmed by 5 bases and J by 1 base, leaving 15 bases between them. Looked up from germline, CDR1 is SGHRS and CDR2 is YFSETQ. CDR3 amino acids: CASSTLGGENTEAFF. The CDR3 DNA reads as TGCGCCAGCAGTACCTTAGGGGGTGAGAACACTGAAGCTTTCTTT.

This rearrangement joins TRBV18 to TRBJ2-1; TRBD1 matches at 9 bases. Looked up from germline, CDR1 is KGHSH and CDR2 is LQKENI. The CDR3 is 17 residues long. The ends lost 3 bases at V and 6 bases at J; junction bases unmatched: 12. As DNA, the CDR3 is TGTGCCAGCTCACCCACTTCTACAGGGGGCGGTGCCAATGAGCAGTTCTTC. It translates to CASSPTSTGGGANEQFF.

CDR3 sequence: CASSIGGLNGYTF. Written as DNA, the CDR3 is TGTGCCAGTAGTATAGGAGGACTGAATGGCTACACCTTC. The chain uses TRBV19 and TRBJ1-2; D is unresolved. The CDR3 has 13 residues. Trimming shortened V by 1 base and J by 6 bases, and 9 bases separated the two germline ends. Germline values: CDR1 LNHDA, CDR2 SQIVND (reference sequence).

The CDR3 DNA reads as TGTGCCAGCAGTAGCCTTACAGATACGCAGTATTTT. Translation gives CASSSLTDTQYF. V is TRBV2 and J is TRBJ2-3, with D uncertain. Trimming stripped 5 bases from V and 3 bases from J, with 6 bases between. The length of the CDR3 is 12 residues. CDR1 SNHLY and CDR2 FYNNEI come from the germline V gene. The full variable domain, rest sourced from reference TRBV2 and TRBJ2-3, is EPEVTQTPSHQVTQMGQEVILRCVPISNHLYFYWYRQILGQKVEFLVSFYNNEISEKSEIFDDQFSVERPDGSNFTLKIRSTKLEDSAMYFCASSSLTDTQYFGPGTRLTVL.

This sequence joins TRBV7-9 and TRBJ2-7, with TRBD2 identical over 7 bases. The V segment lost 5 bases and the J segment 12 bases; nucleotides outside the gene matches: 7. The CDR3 contains 11 residues. Germline CDR1 reads SEHNR; CDR2 reads FQNEAQ (reference sequence). This CDR3 reads CASSPGGSLYF. The DNA for the CDR3 is TGTGCCAGCAGCCCCGGGGGGAGCCTGTACTTC.

The genes are TRBV29-1 and TRBJ2-1, with D perhaps matching TRBD1 (6 bases). The CDR3 loop spans 14 amino acids. V lost 5 bases, J lost 2 bases, and 13 bases lay in between. Germline V gene sequence: CDR1 SQVTM, CDR2 ANQGSEA. The CDR3 sequence: CSVTAGVAYNEQFF. The DNA of the CDR3 is TGCAGCGTTACCGCAGGGGTGGCCTACAATGAGCAGTTCTTC.

This chain uses TRBV19 with TRBJ2-7; TRBD1 matches at 9 bases. CDR1 LNHDA and CDR2 SQIVND come from the germline V gene (reference sequence). Trimming removed 5 bases from V and 4 bases from J; junction bases left unmatched: 6. The CDR3 is 14 residues long. The CDR3 protein is CASSWGGQGYEQYF. As DNA, the CDR3 is TGTGCCAGTAGTTGGGGAGGACAGGGGTACGAGCAGTACTTC.

The chain uses TRBV5-1 and TRBJ2-7; D might be TRBD2 (6 bases). CDR3 size: 14 residues. V dropped 5 bases and J dropped 1 base, with 13 bases sitting between them. Germline V gene data show CDR1 as SGHRS and CDR2 as YFSETQ. The CDR3 DNA is TGCGCCAGCAGGGAGGGCTTCCTTTCCTACGAGCAGTACTTC. Translating gives CASREGFLSYEQYF.

As regards this clone: This same CDR3 is encoded by further DNA sequences in the sample. The chain joins TRBV2 to TRBJ2-1, with 7 bases matching TRBD2. The CDR3 length is 15 residues. V lost 1 base to trimming and J lost 8 bases; unmatched junction nucleotides: 8. CDR1 SNHLY and CDR2 FYNNEI come from the germline V gene. CDR3 sequence reads: CASSEEYPRGDEQFF. In nucleotides, the CDR3 is TGTGCCAGCAGTGAAGAATACCCCCGGGGGGATGAGCAGTTCTTC.

V gene TRBV28 combines with J gene TRBJ2-7, with TRBD2 matching over 14 bases. The V segment lost 6 bases and the J segment 7 bases; nucleotides outside the gene matches: 8. CDR1 and CDR2 from the germline V gene are MDHEN and SYDVKM. The CDR3 covers 15 residues. The CDR3: CASSTTSGGAAEQYF. The CDR3 DNA reads TGTGCCAGCAGCACGACTAGCGGGGGGGCGGCTGAGCAGTACTTC.

The rearrangement joins TRBV27 to TRBJ1-1, with TRBD1 as a possible D gene (6 bases). The CDR3 consists of 13 residues. V gave up 4 bases and J gave up 4 bases, with 10 bases separating them. Germline assignment: CDR1 MNHEY and CDR2 SMNVEV (reference sequence). Written as DNA, the CDR3 is TGTGCCAGCAGTTCGGGCAGGGGCACTGAAGCTTTCTTT. It codes for CASSSGRGTEAFF.

V and J are TRBV30 and TRBJ1-5; D is ambiguous. Germline values: CDR1 GTSNPN, CDR2 SVGIG (reference sequence). Trimming shortened V by 1 base and J by 9 bases, and 10 bases separated the two germline ends. This CDR3 comprises 12 residues. CDR3 in amino acids: CAWSEGVGPQHF. CDR3 nucleotide sequence: TGTGCCTGGAGTGAAGGAGTGGGGCCCCAGCATTTT.

The V call is TRBV19, the J call TRBJ1-3; D remains unclear. The germline V gene has CDR1 LNHDA and CDR2 SQIVND (reference sequence). This CDR3 spans 15 amino acids. V was trimmed by 7 bases and J by 0 bases, leaving 13 bases between them. The CDR3 DNA reads as TGTGCCAGTACCAAATCCCATGTCTCTGGAAACACCATATATTTT. Protein sequence: CASTKSHVSGNTIYF.

The chain links TRBV10-3 to TRBJ2-6; D not resolved. Trimming pared 0 bases from V and 0 bases from J, leaving 3 bases between. This CDR3 region has 15 residues. Per germline, CDR1 ENHRY and CDR2 SYGVKD. The chain's CDR3 is CAISESHSGANVLTF. The CDR3 DNA follows: TGTGCCATCAGTGAGTCACACTCTGGGGCCAACGTCCTGACTTTC.

V gene TRBV11-3 combines with J gene TRBJ2-5; 8 bases fit TRBD2. V gave up 3 bases and J gave up 4 bases; unmatched junction bases: 7. The CDR3 runs to 15 residues. From germline, CDR1 is SGHNT and CDR2 YENEEA. CDR3 DNA sequence: TGTGCCAGCAGCTTCCGGGGGGGCCGAGGAGAGACCCAGTACTTC. Amino acid sequence: CASSFRGGRGETQYF.